These 10 T cell receptor beta chains were sequenced from one sample in a study of monozygotic twins with inflammatory bowel disease. TCRdb processed the 5' RACE reads again and assigns one entry to each CDR3 protein, with no DNA. The sample holds nearly 450,000 distinct CDR3 sequences. The specimen sequenced was blood. The receptors stem from a human donor with ulcerative colitis or Crohn's disease, or a healthy co-twin of an affected twin (not recorded which).

The V gene is TRBV30, the J gene TRBJ2-5; TCRdb calls TRBD1, which cannot be checked without DNA. CDR1 and CDR2 from the germline V gene are GTSNPN and SVGIG (reference sequence). The length of the CDR3 is 13 residues. The CDR3 loop is CAWSWGTGETQYF.

This chain links TRBV13 with TRBJ2-7. Germline assignment: CDR1 PRHDT and CDR2 FYEKMQ (reference sequence). The CDR3 loop spans 14 amino acids. CDR3 in amino acids: CASSSTPRSYEQYF. Complete variable domain (other parts from reference TRBV13 and TRBJ2-7): AAGVIQSPRHLIKEKRETATLKCYPIPRHDTVYWYQQGPGQDPQFLISFYEKMQSDKGSIPDRFSAQQFSDYHSELNMSSLELGDSALYFCASSSTPRSYEQYFGPGTRLTVT.

The chain recombines TRBV5-4 with TRBJ2-7; TCRdb indicates TRBD2, and absent DNA this call remains unverified. CDR1 is SGHNT and CDR2 is YYREEE in the germline V gene (reference sequence). CDR3 length: 14 residues. This CDR3 is CASSLVGSQGEQYF.

The chain links TRBV27 to TRBJ2-6; TCRdb outputs TRBD1, but without DNA this stays unchecked. Germline loops: CDR1 MNHEY, CDR2 SMNVEV (reference sequence). This CDR3 is built from 17 residues. CDR3 sequence: CASSLRTGGAGANVLTF.

The rearrangement joins TRBV5-1 to TRBJ1-1. CDR1 and CDR2 from the germline V gene are SGHRS and YFSETQ. The CDR3 sequence is 15 residues long. This chain's CDR3 is CASSLEEALGTEAFF.

This chain uses TRBV20-1 with TRBJ2-1. The CDR3 totals 12 residues. Germline values: CDR1 DFQATT, CDR2 SNEGSKA (reference sequence). This CDR3 is CSAQGLNNEQFF.

V is TRBV5-1 and J is TRBJ2-7; the TCRdb call, TRBD1, lacks DNA for checking. CDR1 SGHRS and CDR2 YFSETQ come from the germline V gene. The CDR3 runs 15 residues. CDR3 sequence: CASSATGATSYEQYF.

This rearrangement joins TRBV12-2 to TRBJ1-2. TRBV12-2 is reported as a pseudogene. The CDR3 totals 12 residues. The CDR3 protein is CASRFDNYGYTF.

The CDR3 sequence is CASSRDRGNTGELLF. The genes are TRBV5-6 and TRBJ2-2; absent DNA, TCRdb's TRBD1 call cannot be checked. Per the germline V gene, CDR1 is SGHDT and CDR2 is YYEEEE. The CDR3 totals 15 residues.

V and J are TRBV4-3 and TRBJ2-3. This CDR3 comprises 14 residues. Germline CDR1 is LGHNA and CDR2 is YSLEER. The CDR3: CASSQVHLTDTQYF.